The 9 T cell receptor beta chains listed next were all sequenced from one sample in a study of blood T cell repertoires in COVID-19. Using immunoSEQ multiplex PCR, the repertoire was profiled, and TCRdb retains in-frame clones only, with some absent. The table has around 150,000 clones, around nine tenths seen once. Sequencing was done on a sample of peripheral blood. These receptors came from a man in his forties or fifties with active or convalescent COVID-19.

Here the CDR3 reads CASSLGDQGARETQYF. Written as DNA, the CDR3 is TGTGCCAGCAGCTTGGGCGATCAGGGGGCGCGGGAGACCCAGTACTTC. The rearrangement joins TRBV5-5 to TRBJ2-5, with 8 bases aligning to TRBD1. Germline V gives CDR1 SGHKS, CDR2 YYEKEE (reference sequence). The trim removed 0 bases at V and 5 bases at J, leaving 9 bases unmatched. The CDR3 extends over 16 amino acids.

The V and J genes are TRBV4-3 and TRBJ2-7, with no clear D. The germline V gene encodes CDR1 LGHNA and CDR2 YSLEER. This CDR3 is built from 13 residues. V was trimmed by 4 bases and J by 2 bases, leaving 9 bases between them. DNA of the CDR3: TGCGCCAGCAGCCGGAGTACCGCCTACGAGCAGTACTTC. This sequence encodes CASSRSTAYEQYF.

This clone was seen once. The chain employs TRBV18 and TRBJ1-5; possibly TRBD1 for D (6 bases). This CDR3 contains 15 residues. CDR1 and CDR2 from the germline V gene are KGHSH and LQKENI. The germline V and J ends were trimmed by 2 bases and 5 bases, with 13 bases remaining between them. The CDR3 is CASSPMPGEYQPQHF. Here the CDR3 DNA reads TGTGCCAGCTCACCAATGCCAGGGGAATATCAGCCCCAGCATTTT.

V and J are TRBV28 and TRBJ2-1; 8 bases are shared with TRBD2. The CDR3 extends over 16 amino acids. The ends lost 9 bases at V and 0 bases at J; junction bases unmatched: 10. Germline V gives CDR1 MDHEN, CDR2 SYDVKM. This CDR3 is CASLGAGGRSYNEQFF. The CDR3 DNA reads TGTGCCAGTCTGGGGGCGGGAGGTCGCTCCTACAATGAGCAGTTCTTC.

This chain joins TRBV6-5 and TRBJ2-2, with a tentative D call TRBD1 (5 bases). V lost 6 bases to trimming and J lost 2 bases, with 10 bases between them. The CDR3 totals 14 residues. Germline V gene lookup returns CDR1 MNHEY and CDR2 SVGAGI. CDR3 in DNA: TGTGCCAGCAGAAGGACAACCAACACCGGGGAGCTGTTTTTT. It translates to CASRRTTNTGELFF.

CDR3 DNA sequence: TGTGCCAGCAGTTATTCAGTCCAGCCCCAGCATTTT. As protein: CASSYSVQPQHF. V usage is TRBV6-2 or TRBV6-3 and J usage is TRBJ1-5; D is undetermined. This CDR3 has 12 amino acids. Trimming left V 3 bases short and J 7 bases short, with 7 bases between. Germline V CDR1 and CDR2: MNHEY, SVGEGT.

V is TRBV5-1 and J is TRBJ2-3; 8 nucleotides agree with TRBD2. The CDR3 spans 14 residues. J was trimmed by 4 bases and V by 2 bases; bases with no gene match: 3. Per the germline V gene, CDR1 is SGHRS and CDR2 is YFSETQ. The CDR3 DNA follows: TGCGCCAGCAGCTTAGCGGGAGAGTCAGATACGCAGTATTTT. This sequence encodes CASSLAGESDTQYF.

The rearrangement joins TRBV19 to TRBJ2-3, with TRBD1 matching 11 bases. The length of the CDR3 is 15 residues. The V gene's germline CDR1 is LNHDA and CDR2 SQIVND (reference sequence). V trimming: 3 bases; J trimming: 4 bases; junction bases outside the gene matches: 3. CDR3 coding DNA: TGTGCCAGTAGTATCGGGACAGGGGGATCAGATACGCAGTATTTT. It yields the protein CASSIGTGGSDTQYF.

This clone occurred once. The chain has TRBV28 and TRBJ2-7, with TRBD2 identical over 11 bases. The CDR3 totals 15 residues. Trimming removed 2 bases from V and 2 bases from J; junction bases left unmatched: 2. Germline assignment: CDR1 MDHEN and CDR2 SYDVKM. The CDR3 is CASSLLAGGPYEQYF. DNA for the CDR3: TGTGCCAGCAGTTTACTAGCGGGAGGTCCCTACGAGCAGTACTTC.